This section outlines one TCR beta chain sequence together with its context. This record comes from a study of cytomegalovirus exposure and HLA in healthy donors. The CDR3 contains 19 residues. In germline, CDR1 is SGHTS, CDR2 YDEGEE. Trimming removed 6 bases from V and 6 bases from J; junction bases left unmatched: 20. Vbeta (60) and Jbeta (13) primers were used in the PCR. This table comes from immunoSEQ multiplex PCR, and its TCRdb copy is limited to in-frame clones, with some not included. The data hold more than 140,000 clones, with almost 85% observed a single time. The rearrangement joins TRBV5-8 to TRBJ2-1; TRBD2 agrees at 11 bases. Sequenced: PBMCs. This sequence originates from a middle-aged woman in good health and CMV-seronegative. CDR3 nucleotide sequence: TGTGCCAGCACTACCCTTAGGACTAGCGGGCCGAGGTGGGGCAATGAGCAGTTCTTC. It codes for CASTTLRTSGPRWGNEQFF.